One and the same sample provided the 20 T cell receptor beta chains below, sequenced in a study of regulatory T cells in long-lasting Graves disease. The time point denotes: newly diagnosed GD, antithyroid drugs for less than 3 months. From PBMCs, RNA was extracted and then used to make the TCR library. iRepertoire HTBI primers and Arm-PCR of CDR3 regions built TCR beta libraries. TCRdb itself ran the multiplex PCR reads through MiXCR, one entry per CDR3 protein. In the table there are about 310,000 distinct CDR3 sequences, 15% to 20% of which are singletons. The sequencing here drew on peripheral blood mononuclear cells (PBMCs), taken at new diagnosis, from a patient treated with antithyroid drugs. The receptors come from a female donor with Graves disease.

This clonotype has a count of ten or more. V is TRBV6-1 and J is TRBJ2-7; the D is unclear. V lost 1 base and J lost 2, with 6 bases in between. Germline loops: CDR1 MNHNS, CDR2 SASEGT. This CDR3 contains 13 residues. CDR3 region: CASSEVPTYEQYF. CDR3 coding DNA: TGTGCCAGCAGTGAAGTCCCTACCTACGAGCAGTACTTC.

The sample holds many counts of this clonotype. This chain links TRBV10-3 with TRBJ2-1; 7 bases are a match to TRBD1. The J segment lost 3 bases and the V segment lost 5 bases, leaving 10 bases of the junction unmatched. Germline loops: CDR1 ENHRY, CDR2 SYGVKD. This CDR3 is 16 amino acids long. CDR3 sequence: CAISTGDPRNYNEQFF. The CDR3 DNA is TGTGCCATCAGTACAGGGGATCCTCGTAACTACAATGAGCAGTTCTTC.

This clonotype was recorded at least ten times. V usage is TRBV28 and J usage is TRBJ2-7; no clear D. Germline CDR1 is MDHEN and CDR2 is SYDVKM. CDR3 length: 13 residues. The germline V and J ends were trimmed by 2 bases and 7 bases, with 12 bases remaining between them. The CDR3 sequence is CASSLISSLEQYF. CDR3 DNA sequence: TGTGCCAGCAGTTTAATAAGCTCCCTTGAGCAGTACTTC.

This clonotype was seen many times. This chain connects TRBV27 to TRBJ2-7, with 7 bases matching TRBD1. J lost 7 bases, V lost 6 bases, and 6 bases had no gene match. Germline loops: CDR1 MNHEY, CDR2 SMNVEV (reference sequence). The CDR3 consists of 12 residues. The CDR3: CASRDRMGEQYF. For the CDR3, the DNA is TGTGCCAGCAGGGACAGGATGGGAGAGCAGTACTTC.

This clonotype was seen many times. The J gene is TRBJ1-1, the V gene TRBV30; D uncertain. The V end was cut by 0 bases, the J end by 1 base, with 21 bases between. The CDR3 loop spans 18 amino acids. Germline CDR1 is GTSNPN and CDR2 is SVGIG (reference sequence). Here the CDR3 reads CAWSVLEPIKSGNTEAFF. DNA for the CDR3: TGTGCCTGGAGTGTCCTCGAGCCTATCAAATCGGGGAACACTGAAGCTTTCTTT.

A remark on this clonotype: This sequence may be a read error, since a much larger clone differs from it by one base. CDR3 in DNA: TGTGCCTGGAGTGGGACAGGGTCCCCTTCACCCCTCCCCTTT. Protein sequence: CAWSGTGSPSPLPF. J is TRBJ1-6 and V is TRBV30; 8 nucleotides match TRBD1. This CDR3 contains 14 residues. The germline V gene has CDR1 GTSNPN and CDR2 SVGIG (reference sequence).

This clonotype was detected ten times or more. The genes are TRBV12-5 and TRBJ2-3; D possibly corresponds to TRBD2 (6 bases). CDR1 is LGHNT, CDR2 FRNRAP, per germline. The CDR3 is made up of 18 amino acids. V was cut by 2 bases and J by 2 bases, with 20 bases left in between. The CDR3 sequence: CASGLSNPPPGDTDTQYF. The CDR3 nucleotides read TGTGCTAGTGGTTTGTCGAACCCCCCTCCGGGAGACACAGATACGCAGTATTTT.

This clonotype came up many times. The chain carries TRBV27 and TRBJ2-7, with D tentatively TRBD1 (5 bases). V shed 3 bases and J shed 5 bases, with 8 bases lying between them. CDR1 is MNHEY and CDR2 is SMNVEV in the germline V gene (reference sequence). This CDR3 is 12 amino acids long. CDR3 bases: TGTGCCAGCAGTTTTAAGGGGAACGAGCAGTACTTC. Translating it yields CASSFKGNEQYF.

This clonotype has ten or more counts. The CDR3 nucleotides read TGCGCCAGCGGGGGACCAGGGACCGCCGGGGAGCTGTTTTTT. Protein sequence: CASGGPGTAGELFF. The genes are TRBV5-1 and TRBJ2-2; D is perhaps TRBD1 or TRBD2 (5 bases each). Trimming stripped 7 bases from V and 6 bases from J, with 16 bases between. CDR1 is SGHRS and CDR2 is YFSETQ in the germline V gene. The CDR3 has 14 amino acids.

This clonotype was observed at least ten times. The chain recombines TRBV29-1 with TRBJ1-3, with a weak D call TRBD1 (5 bases). The CDR3 has 15 residues. With 0 bases removed from V and 2 bases from J, the gap between germline ends came to 11 bases. Germline V gene sequence: CDR1 SQVTM, CDR2 ANQGSEA. In DNA form, the CDR3 reads TGCAGCGTTGAAGACAGGGTCCAAACTGGAAACACCATATATTTT. It codes for CSVEDRVQTGNTIYF.

This clonotype appeared a few times. V and J are TRBV27 and TRBJ2-3, with D unclear. V lost 5 bases and J lost 0, with 9 bases in between. The CDR3 length is 14 residues. Germline lookup yields CDR1 MNHEY and CDR2 SMNVEV (reference sequence). CDR3 DNA sequence: TGTGCCAGCAGTCCGTACTATAGCACAGATACGCAGTATTTT. It specifies CASSPYYSTDTQYF.

J is TRBJ2-1 and V is TRBV4-1, with D perhaps TRBD2 (6 bases). V was cut by 5 bases and J by 2 bases, with 16 bases left in between. CDR1 MGHRA and CDR2 YSYEKL come from the germline V gene. The CDR3 contains 16 residues. The CDR3 sequence is CASSERERRTYNEQFF. The CDR3 bases are TGCGCCAGCAGCGAACGGGAGCGGAGGACCTACAATGAGCAGTTCTTC.

The sample holds many counts of this clonotype. The chain couples TRBV24-1 to TRBJ1-1; 9 nucleotides line up with TRBD1. Germline-derived CDR1 and CDR2 are KGHDR and SFDVKD. The length of the CDR3 is 16 residues. Unmatched junction bases numbered 4, after V lost 3 bases and J lost 0 bases. CDR3 in DNA: TGTGCCACCAGTGATCCCGGGACAGGGTTGAACACTGAAGCTTTCTTT. Protein: CATSDPGTGLNTEAFF.

The table lists this clonotype with many counts. V gene TRBV6-1 combines with J gene TRBJ1-1; a weak D match, TRBD1 (6 bases). Germline-derived CDR1 and CDR2 are MNHNS and SASEGT. Trimming cost V 2 bases and J 6 bases, with 13 bases left between them. CDR3 size: 14 residues. This CDR3 reads CASSELQGLAEAFF. The CDR3 DNA follows: TGTGCCAGCAGTGAATTACAGGGATTGGCTGAAGCTTTCTTT.

The chain employs TRBV11-2 and TRBJ1-1, with D maybe TRBD1 (6 bases). This CDR3 is built from 13 residues. Germline CDR1 SGHAT, CDR2 FQNNGV. Between the trimmed V and J ends, which lost 6 bases and 6 bases, there was a span of 14 bases. CDR3 sequence: CASSRDAGAEAFF. In DNA form, the CDR3 reads TGTGCCAGCAGTCGGGACGCAGGGGCTGAAGCTTTCTTT.

Notes on this clonotype: An end of the junction does not agree with germline; a read error may underlie this. This sequence joins TRBV6-5 and TRBJ2-4, with D possibly TRBD1 on 6 matching bases. The CDR3 loop spans 16 amino acids. The germline V gene has CDR1 MNHEY and CDR2 SVGAGI. For the CDR3, the DNA is TGTGCCAGCAGTTACCCCGGACAGTGGGCCAAAAACACTCAGTACTTC. This encodes CASSYPGQWAKNTQYF.

The table lists this clonotype with many counts. V gene TRBV20-1 combines with J gene TRBJ2-1; D is unclear. CDR3 length equals 14 residues. V lost 4 bases and J lost 1, with 11 bases in between. CDR1 is DFQATT and CDR2 is SNEGSKA in the germline V gene (reference sequence). CDR3 nucleotides: TGCAGTGCTACACCTGTAGATTCCTACAATGAGCAGTTCTTC. Amino acids: CSATPVDSYNEQFF.

The chain carries TRBV18 and TRBJ2-7; D possibly corresponds to TRBD1 (7 bases). Trimming cost V 6 bases and J 6 bases, with 12 bases left between them. In germline, CDR1 is KGHSH, CDR2 LQKENI. CDR3 length: 12 amino acids. The CDR3 sequence: CASSPQGGEQYF. The CDR3 DNA is TGTGCCAGCTCGCCCCAGGGGGGCGAGCAGTACTTC.

This clonotype has at least ten counts. V gene TRBV2 combines with J gene TRBJ2-3; TRBD2 agrees at 11 bases. V lost 6 bases, J lost 1 base, and 9 bases stayed unmatched. Per the germline V gene, CDR1 is SNHLY and CDR2 is FYNNEI. CDR3 length equals 17 residues. In DNA form, the CDR3 reads TGTGCCAGCAGCCTCGTCGGGGGACTAGCGGGCACAGATACGCAGTATTTT. The encoded protein is CASSLVGGLAGTDTQYF.

At least ten counts were recorded for this clonotype. The chain links TRBV2 to TRBJ1-1; TRBD1 agrees at 7 bases. There are 16 residues in the CDR3. Looked up from germline, CDR1 is SNHLY and CDR2 is FYNNEI. V lost 3 bases and J lost 1; bases outside the gene matches: 8. In DNA, the CDR3 is TGTGCCAGCAGTGACCGACAGGGAGAAAAGAACACTGAAGCTTTCTTT. It is translated as CASSDRQGEKNTEAFF.